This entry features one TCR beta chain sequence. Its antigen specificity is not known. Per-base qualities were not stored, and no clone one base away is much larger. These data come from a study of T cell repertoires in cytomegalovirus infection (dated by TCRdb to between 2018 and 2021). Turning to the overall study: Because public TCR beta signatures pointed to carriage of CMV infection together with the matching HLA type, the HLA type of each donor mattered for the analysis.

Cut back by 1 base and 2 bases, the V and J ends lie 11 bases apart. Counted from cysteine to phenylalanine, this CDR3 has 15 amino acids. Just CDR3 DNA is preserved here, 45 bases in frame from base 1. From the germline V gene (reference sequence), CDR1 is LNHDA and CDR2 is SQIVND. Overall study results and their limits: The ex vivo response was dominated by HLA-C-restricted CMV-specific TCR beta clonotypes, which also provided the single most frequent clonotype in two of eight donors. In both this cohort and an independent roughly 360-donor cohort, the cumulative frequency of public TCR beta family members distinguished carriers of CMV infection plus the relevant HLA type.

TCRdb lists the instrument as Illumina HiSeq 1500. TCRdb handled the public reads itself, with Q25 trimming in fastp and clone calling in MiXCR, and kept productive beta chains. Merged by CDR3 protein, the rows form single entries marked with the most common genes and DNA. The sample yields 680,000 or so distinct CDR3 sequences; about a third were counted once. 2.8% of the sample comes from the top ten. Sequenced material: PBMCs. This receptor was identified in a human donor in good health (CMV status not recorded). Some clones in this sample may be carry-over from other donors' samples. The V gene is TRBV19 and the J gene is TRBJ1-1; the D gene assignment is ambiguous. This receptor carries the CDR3 CASSIVGNPNTEAFF. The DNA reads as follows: TGTGCCAGTAGTATAGTTGGCAACCCAAACACTGAAGCTTTCTTT.